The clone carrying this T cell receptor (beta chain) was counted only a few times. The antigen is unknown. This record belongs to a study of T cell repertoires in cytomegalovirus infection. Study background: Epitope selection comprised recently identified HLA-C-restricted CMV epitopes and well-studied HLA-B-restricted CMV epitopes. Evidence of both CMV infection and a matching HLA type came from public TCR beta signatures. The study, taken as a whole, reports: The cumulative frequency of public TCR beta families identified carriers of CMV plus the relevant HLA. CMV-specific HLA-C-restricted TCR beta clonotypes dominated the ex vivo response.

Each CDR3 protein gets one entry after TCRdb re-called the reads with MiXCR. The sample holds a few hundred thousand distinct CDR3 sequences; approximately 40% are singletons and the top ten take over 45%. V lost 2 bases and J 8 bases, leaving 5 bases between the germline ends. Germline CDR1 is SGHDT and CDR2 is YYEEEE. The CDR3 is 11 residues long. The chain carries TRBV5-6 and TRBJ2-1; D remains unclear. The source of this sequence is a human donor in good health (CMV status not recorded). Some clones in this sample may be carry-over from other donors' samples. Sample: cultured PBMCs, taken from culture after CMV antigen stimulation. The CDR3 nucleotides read TGTGCCAGCAGCTTTATCTATGAGCAGTTCTTC. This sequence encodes CASSFIYEQFF.